The sequence of this T cell receptor beta chain was determined in a study of human T cells and chemical hapten exposure (dated by TCRdb to the early 2020s). A note on the overall study: For sensitization, 2% DPC in acetone was applied to an approximately 2 cm by approximately 2 cm area of upper inner arm skin. Patch testing was performed on the upper back with Finn chambers containing 0.01% DPC, and the patch tests were scored after 6 days according to International Contact Dermatitis Research Group standards. Blood samples were taken from patients before sensitization (week 0) and at 2, 6 and about 24 weeks after DPC sensitization. About 27 alopecia patients gave blood for TCR sequencing at one to four time points (pre-sensitization, 2, 6 and 24 weeks). Libraries were pooled for sequencing, and variation in per-sample TCR yields was attributed mainly to small differences in library volumes within the pool. Weekly therapeutic DPC doses were additionally applied to the scalp of patients throughout the approximately 25-week study period. The mostly female patient cohort included alopecia areata with under or over 50% scalp involvement, alopecia totalis and alopecia universalis. In alopecia patients, the study followed how the peripheral blood TCR repertoire changed in vivo over primary and secondary sensitization to diphenylcyclopropenone (DPC), a hapten.

Libraries were made using RACE. Sequencing instrument: NextSeq 500. Library preparation attached unique molecular identifiers to individual cDNA molecules for quantitative, reproducible TCR counting. From each blood RNA sample, both TCR alpha and TCR beta chains were sequenced. The original methods were these. Samples had a median of around 92,000 TCRs, with a range from about 23,224 to 750,000. V, J and CDR3 annotation of the TCR reads was performed with the Decombinator software suite. To make PS versus PT1 abundance plots, every sample was subsampled to the same number of TCRs (28,000). TCRs were defined as expanded if absent before sensitization and observed at least eight times at the 2-week time point. The public reads were reprocessed in TCRdb via fastp at Q25 and MiXCR, keeping in-frame beta chains. Every distinct CDR3 protein forms one entry, paired with its most common genes and DNA. V and J calls and clone size were set by TCRdb, not the authors. The sample has over 300,000 distinct CDR3 sequences on record, 4% to 6% of them singletons. The top ten clones comprise just over 2.5% of the sample.

Study-wide findings and limitations: Repeated subsampling changed both the strength of the expansion versus patch-test correlation and the threshold at which the correlation became significant. DPC sensitization did not change the number of TCRs with a frequency above 1 in 1000, and there was no evidence of changes in global repertoire structure. Expanded TCRs formed significantly more large CDR3 similarity clusters than pre-sensitization or healthy control sets, consistent with antigen-driven responses. Because every patient had alopecia, a presumed autoimmune disease, the patients' immune response might differ from that of healthy individuals. The number of PT1 expanded TCRs positively correlated with patch test score, significant at thresholds 8, 16 and 32 but not 4.

Reading the label with the study, this specimen's time point is: pre-sensitization, week 0. The sample's treatment or condition label, in plain terms: therapeutic diphenylcyclopropenone sensitization with weekly scalp DPC. Blood at each patch-test visit was drawn before the patch test was applied. Patients were eligible if aged 18 to 70, diagnosed with alopecia and judged suitable for DPC therapy, and pregnant patients were excluded. Unfractionated whole blood was collected in Tempus Blood RNA tubes, and total RNA was extracted from that blood. The germline V gene (reference sequence) provides CDR1 SEHNR and CDR2 FQNEAQ. Trimming removed 7 bases from V and 6 bases from J; the gene matches leave 6 bases unexplained. Including the terminal cysteine and phenylalanine, the CDR3 comprises 13 residues. Only the CDR3 region is kept as DNA, spanning 39 bases read in frame from base 1. A word on this clonotype: The clone's antigen remains unknown. No clone much larger than this one lies a single base away; base qualities are absent.

The clonotype was recovered from a woman aged 45-60 years with alopecia areata. Some clones in this sample may be carry-over from other donors' samples. This specimen consisted of whole blood, obtained in connection with sensitization to the hapten diphenylcyclopropenone (DPC). The chain employs TRBV7-9 and TRBJ1-5; 7 central nucleotides agree with TRBD1. In nucleotide form, the sequence is TGTGCCAGCACTAGGGGGCAGGGTCAGCCCCAGCATTTT. Its coded protein is CASTRGQGQPQHF.